Sequencing of this TCR beta chain was carried out in a study of beta chain features in type 1 diabetes. Concerning this clone: No antigen is known for it.

V trimming: 6 bases; J trimming: 8 bases; junction bases outside the gene matches: 5. Germline assignment: CDR1 ENHRY and CDR2 SYGVKD. The CDR3 covers 13 residues. Isolated RNA was reverse transcribed in full, so expressed TCRB transcripts were sequenced. Profiling relied on immunoSEQ multiplex PCR, and the TCRdb table lists in-frame clones only, not all of them. The sample lists about 160,000 clones, less than 10% occurring once. Study observations and caveats: There were fewer insertions and more deletions at the VDJ junctions of type 1 diabetes patients. Shorter TCRB CDR3s, moderately but significantly so, marked every one of the four CD4+ subsets in Type 1 diabetes patients.

This clonotype was sampled from a man younger than 35 with type 1 diabetes. The sequencing input was central memory CD4+ T cells from blood. The genes are TRBV10-3 and TRBJ2-1, with 9 bases lining up with TRBD2. CDR3 DNA: TGTGCCATCAGAGGGACTAGCCCCGATGAGCAGTTCTTC. Its translation is CAIRGTSPDEQFF.